Described below is a single T cell receptor (beta chain) sequence and its context. The data belong to a study of cytomegalovirus exposure and HLA in healthy donors. Overall study context: Most genotyped donors, around 86% of more than 300, had Caucasian-associated genetic ancestry.

This cohort consisted of healthy bone marrow donors. The PCR was carried out with 60 Vbeta primers and 13 Jbeta primers. The table came from immunoSEQ multiplex PCR; TCRdb's copy has only in-frame clones and leaves some out. Of about 160,000 clones listed, about 80% are singletons. The TCR originated in a man in his thirties or forties in good health and CMV-seropositive. The sequenced material came from PBMCs.

The CDR3 bases are TGTGCCATCAGGAGGGGACAGACCTACAATGAGCAGTTCTTC. Protein sequence: CAIRRGQTYNEQFF. The V call is TRBV10-3, the J call TRBJ2-1, with 7 bases identical to TRBD1. V dropped 6 bases and J dropped 2; count of bases not matched to a gene: 4. The germline CDR1 and CDR2 sequences are ENHRY and SYGVKD. The CDR3 loop spans 14 amino acids.